The clone carrying this T cell receptor (beta chain) was observed many times. Its antigen remains unknown. The data originate from a study of T-cell reconstitution after alpha-beta-depleted transplantation in children. The CDR3 has 13 amino acids. The V end was cut by 3 bases, the J end by 6 bases, with 11 bases between. General study points: T-cell numbers and diversity, one year after transplant, stemmed largely from T cells that were newly produced.

During its preparation, the TCRbeta library received unique molecular identifiers. TCRdb re-called the PCR reads with MiXCR, one entry per CDR3 protein. Of just under 150,000 distinct CDR3 sequences in the sample, about 9% were seen once. The sample was PBMCs, mostly from graft donor cells, taken 180 days after TCRalphabeta/CD19-depleted stem cell transplant. The chain carries TRBV12-3 or TRBV12-4 and TRBJ1-1; D is undetermined. The receptor was derived from a female patient aged 2 to 10 who had a stem cell transplant for congenital amegakaryocytic thrombocytopenia, so the T cells may come from the graft donor. The CDR3 DNA follows: TGTGCCAGCAGTTTGAGAAGTTTGGCTGAAGCTTTCTTT. The encoded protein is CASSLRSLAEAFF.